This T cell receptor beta chain was recorded in a study of cytomegalovirus exposure and HLA in healthy donors. Study-wide results and caveats: It was reported that TCR beta sequences correctly inferred the HLA-A and HLA-B alleles for most subjects.

This clone came up a few times. The antigen is not known. The study ran its PCR with 60 Vbeta and 13 Jbeta primers. The repertoire was sequenced with immunoSEQ multiplex PCR; TCRdb's copy has only in-frame clones and lacks some. The sample lists over 100,000 clones; roughly 69% were seen once. The sample was PBMCs. This receptor was identified in a human donor in good health.

CDR3 DNA sequence: TGTGCCAGCAGCCCAAGGACATTTGCAGATACGCAGTATTTT. Its protein product is CASSPRTFADTQYF. V usage is TRBV5-4 and J usage is TRBJ2-3, with D possibly TRBD1 on 5 matching bases. CDR3 length: 14 residues. The V end was cut by 4 bases, the J end by 4 bases, with 13 bases between. Germline V gene data show CDR1 as SGHNT and CDR2 as YYREEE (reference sequence).